What follows are 17 T cell receptor beta chains derived from one specimen sequenced in a study of shared clonotypes between healthy human individuals. Naive CD8 cells comprised CD45RO-negative, CCR7-positively selected cells, excluding terminally differentiated effector memory CD45RA+ cells. TCRdb's copy holds only in-frame clones and misses some; the assay was immunoSEQ multiplex PCR. The table includes about 2,200,000 clones, approximately 94% detected once. Sequenced sample: naive CD8+ T cells from PBMCs. The source of these receptors is a young man in good health. Some clones in this sample may be carry-over from other donors' samples.

The chain recombines TRBV10-3 with TRBJ1-1, with unresolved D. V shed 0 bases and J shed 3 bases, with 11 bases lying between them. The CDR3 is 15 residues long. Germline V lookup: CDR1 ENHRY, CDR2 SYGVKD. The CDR3: CAISESKTSYTEAFF. The DNA of the CDR3 is TGTGCCATCAGTGAGTCGAAGACATCGTACACTGAAGCTTTCTTT.

This chain uses TRBV28 with TRBJ2-7; no firm D call. The CDR3 is made up of 16 amino acids. The germline gives CDR1 MDHEN, CDR2 SYDVKM. Trimming pared 3 bases from V and 0 bases from J, leaving 15 bases between. CDR3 sequence: CASSFDAHDNSYEQYF. The CDR3 bases are TGTGCCAGCAGTTTCGACGCACATGACAACTCCTACGAGCAGTACTTC.

The chain combines TRBV6-4 with TRBJ2-1; no reliable D call. CDR3 length: 17 amino acids. Germline CDR1 reads MRHNA; CDR2 reads SNTAGT. V was shortened by 0 bases and J by 8 bases, with 20 bases between the two germline ends. CDR3 sequence: CASSDSIGSPILYEQFF. CDR3 coding DNA: TGTGCCAGCAGTGACTCGATTGGTTCTCCGATTCTCTATGAGCAGTTCTTC.

The J gene is TRBJ2-7, the V gene TRBV10-3; D ambiguous. The CDR3 loop spans 11 amino acids. V was cut by 7 bases and J by 5 bases, with 9 bases left in between. Germline CDR1 is ENHRY and CDR2 is SYGVKD. The CDR3: CAITDAHEQYF. Here the CDR3 DNA reads TGTGCCATCACGGACGCCCACGAGCAGTACTTC.

This clone was found once. The chain is built from TRBV6-5 and TRBJ2-7; D gene unclear. V lost 6 bases and J 2 bases, leaving 14 bases between the germline ends. The CDR3 contains 14 residues. Germline assignment: CDR1 MNHEY and CDR2 SVGAGI. In nucleotides, the CDR3 is TGTGCCAGCAGCCTTGGTCGATACCCCTACGAGCAGTACTTC. Protein: CASSLGRYPYEQYF.

V gene TRBV27 combines with J gene TRBJ2-5; either TRBD1 or TRBD2 may supply D (6 bases each). The germline V gene has CDR1 MNHEY and CDR2 SMNVEV (reference sequence). The CDR3 consists of 12 residues. V was trimmed by 6 bases and J by 7 bases, leaving 12 bases between them. The CDR3: CASSLGGGTQYF. The DNA for the CDR3 is TGTGCCAGCAGCCTCGGAGGGGGGACCCAGTACTTC.

This chain connects TRBV7-3 to TRBJ2-3; 8 bases are a match to TRBD2. The J segment lost 0 bases and the V segment lost 0 bases, leaving 8 bases of the junction unmatched. Germline CDR1 SGHTA, CDR2 FQGTGA. This CDR3 contains 18 residues. CDR3 in amino acids: CASSLTSGIKTSTDTQYF. CDR3 nucleotides: TGTGCCAGCAGCTTAACTAGCGGGATCAAGACTAGCACAGATACGCAGTATTTT.

With respect to this clone: Different DNA sequences within this sample yield the same CDR3. The chain combines TRBV29-1 with TRBJ2-5; D gene unclear. Per the germline V gene, CDR1 is SQVTM and CDR2 is ANQGSEA. Between the trimmed V and J ends, which lost 4 bases and 2 bases, there was a span of 5 bases. The CDR3 loop spans 11 amino acids. This chain's CDR3 is CSVVGQETQYF. CDR3 sequence (DNA): TGCAGCGTTGTGGGGCAAGAGACCCAGTACTTC.

This clone is a singleton in its sample. V usage is TRBV30 and J usage is TRBJ2-1, with D possibly TRBD2 on 5 matching bases. V dropped 2 bases and J dropped 4 bases, with 15 bases sitting between them. This CDR3 is built from 15 residues. CDR1 GTSNPN and CDR2 SVGIG come from the germline V gene (reference sequence). CDR3 nucleotides: TGTGCCTGGAGTTGGACGGGGATAACTTACAATGAGCAGTTCTTC. This encodes CAWSWTGITYNEQFF. Supplemented by reference TRBV30 and TRBJ2-1, the full variable domain reads SQTIHQWPATLVQPVGSPLSLECTVEGTSNPNLYWYRQAAGRGLQLLFYSVGIGQISSEVPQNLSASRPQDRQFILSSKKLLLSDSGFYLCAWSWTGITYNEQFFGPGTRLTVL.

The chain uses TRBV5-6 and TRBJ2-1; D not resolved. Trimming removed 0 bases from V and 10 bases from J, with 8 bases in between. The CDR3 totals 12 residues. The germline gives CDR1 SGHDT, CDR2 YYEEEE. CDR3 in DNA: TGTGCCAGCAGCTTGGTGGGGAAGGAGCAGTTCTTC. It is translated as CASSLVGKEQFF.

The chain is built from TRBV27 and TRBJ2-1; the match to TRBD2 covers 11 bases. CDR1 MNHEY and CDR2 SMNVEV come from the germline V gene (reference sequence). CDR3 length: 17 residues. The J segment lost 7 bases and the V segment lost 5 bases, leaving 13 bases of the junction unmatched. The CDR3 spells CASSPLSGRAVKNEQFF. CDR3 DNA: TGTGCCAGCAGTCCCCTTAGCGGGAGGGCCGTTAAAAATGAGCAGTTCTTC.

The chain is built from TRBV6-6 and TRBJ2-2; 9 bases are a match to TRBD2. The germline CDR1 and CDR2 sequences are MNHNY and SVGAGI (reference sequence). This CDR3 comprises 16 residues. The V segment lost 2 bases and the J segment 6 bases; nucleotides outside the gene matches: 7. Here the CDR3 reads CASSYLAGFSSGELFF. The CDR3, as DNA: TGTGCCAGCAGTTACCTAGCGGGATTTAGTTCCGGGGAGCTGTTTTTT.

The chain uses TRBV18 and TRBJ2-7; D unclear. This CDR3 contains 14 residues. V dropped 0 bases and J dropped 2 bases, with 8 bases sitting between them. Germline CDR1 and CDR2: KGHSH and LQKENI. The CDR3 sequence: CASSPPGSPYEQYF. The DNA for the CDR3 is TGTGCCAGCTCACCACCGGGCAGCCCCTACGAGCAGTACTTC.

V and J are TRBV6-5 and TRBJ2-7; possibly TRBD1 for D (5 bases). The CDR3 spans 14 residues. Germline values: CDR1 MNHEY, CDR2 SVGAGI. Trimming stripped 2 bases from V and 3 bases from J, with 11 bases between. CDR3 coding DNA: TGTGCCAGCAGTTACGACGACAGCTACTACGAGCAGTACTTC. This translates into CASSYDDSYYEQYF.

This clone was seen more than once but under ten times. The V and J genes are TRBV19 and TRBJ1-1; TRBD1 matches at 7 bases. The germline gives CDR1 LNHDA, CDR2 SQIVND (reference sequence). V lost 3 bases, J lost 0 bases, and 4 bases stayed unmatched. The CDR3 is 15 amino acids. The CDR3 DNA reads as TGTGCCAGTAGTATGGCAGGGGGTTTGAACACTGAAGCTTTCTTT. Protein sequence: CASSMAGGLNTEAFF.

The chain carries TRBV9 and TRBJ2-7; no clear D gene. CDR1 is SGDLS, CDR2 YYNGEE, per germline. The CDR3 spans 14 residues. Trimming left V 0 bases short and J 4 bases short, with 11 bases between. The CDR3, as DNA: TGTGCCAGCAGCGTAGAAGACCCACCGTACGAGCAGTACTTC. Its translation is CASSVEDPPYEQYF.

CDR3 loop: CASSPGRSNTDTQYF. The CDR3 region has the DNA TGTGCCAGCAGCCCGGGCCGCAGCAACACAGATACGCAGTATTTT. The J gene is TRBJ2-3, the V gene TRBV13, with unresolved D. Germline values: CDR1 PRHDT, CDR2 FYEKMQ (reference sequence). V lost 5 bases, J lost 2 bases, and 14 bases lay in between. This CDR3 has 15 amino acids.